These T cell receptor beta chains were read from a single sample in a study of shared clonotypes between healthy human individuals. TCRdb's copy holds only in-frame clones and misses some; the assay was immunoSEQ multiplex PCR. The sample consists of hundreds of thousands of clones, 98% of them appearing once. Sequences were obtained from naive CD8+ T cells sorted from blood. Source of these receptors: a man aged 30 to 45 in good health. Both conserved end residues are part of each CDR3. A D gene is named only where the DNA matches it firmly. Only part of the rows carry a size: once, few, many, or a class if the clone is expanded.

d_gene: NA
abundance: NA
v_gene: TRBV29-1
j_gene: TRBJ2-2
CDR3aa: CSVILSGDNTGELFF
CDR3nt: TGCAGCGTGATCCTTAGCGGAGATAACACCGGGGAGCTGTTTTTT

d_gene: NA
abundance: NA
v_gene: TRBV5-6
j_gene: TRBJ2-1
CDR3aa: CASSLGGSNEQFF
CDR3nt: TGTGCCAGCAGCCTAGGGGGATCCAATGAGCAGTTCTTC

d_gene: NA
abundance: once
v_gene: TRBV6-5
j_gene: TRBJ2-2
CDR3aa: CASSRRTSNTGELFF
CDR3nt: TGTGCCAGCAGTAGGAGGACTTCGAACACCGGGGAGCTGTTTTTT

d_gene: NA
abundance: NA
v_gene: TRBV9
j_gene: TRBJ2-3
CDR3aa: CASSVAVDTDTQYF
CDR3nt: TGTGCCAGCAGCGTAGCCGTGGACACAGATACGCAGTATTTT

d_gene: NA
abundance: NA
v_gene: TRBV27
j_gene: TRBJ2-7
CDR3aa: CASSFLYEQYF
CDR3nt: TGTGCCAGCAGTTTCCTCTACGAGCAGTACTTC

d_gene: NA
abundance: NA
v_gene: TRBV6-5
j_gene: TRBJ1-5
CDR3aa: CASTPGLGQPQHF
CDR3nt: TGTGCCAGCACCCCGGGCTTGGGTCAGCCCCAGCATTTT

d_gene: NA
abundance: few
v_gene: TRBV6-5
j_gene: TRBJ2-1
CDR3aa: CASSYGGSSYNEQFF
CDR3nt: TGTGCCAGCAGTTACGGGGGGAGCTCCTACAATGAGCAGTTCTTC

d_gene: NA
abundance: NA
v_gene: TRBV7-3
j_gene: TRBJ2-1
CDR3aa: CASSLGTRSSYNEQFF
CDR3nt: TGTGCCAGCAGCTTAGGGACAAGAAGCTCCTACAATGAGCAGTTCTTC

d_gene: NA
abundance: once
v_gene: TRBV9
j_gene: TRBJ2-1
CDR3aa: CASSVGVGEQFF
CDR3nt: TGTGCCAGCAGCGTAGGGGTGGGCGAGCAGTTCTTC

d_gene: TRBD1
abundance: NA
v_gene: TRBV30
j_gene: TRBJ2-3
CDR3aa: CAWGQGFTDTQYF
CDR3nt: TGTGCCTGGGGACAGGGATTCACAGATACGCAGTATTTT

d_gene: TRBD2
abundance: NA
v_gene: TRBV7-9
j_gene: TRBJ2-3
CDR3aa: CASAWGERGTDTQYF
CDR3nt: TGTGCCAGCGCCTGGGGGGAGCGGGGTACAGATACGCAGTATTTT

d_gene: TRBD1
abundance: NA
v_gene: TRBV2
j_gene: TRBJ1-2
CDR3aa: CARAERGQGYGYTF
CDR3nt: TGTGCCAGGGCGGAGCGAGGACAGGGCTATGGCTACACCTTC

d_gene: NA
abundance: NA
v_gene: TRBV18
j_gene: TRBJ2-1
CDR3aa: CASSPTGEGYNEQFF
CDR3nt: TGTGCCAGCTCACCGACGGGAGAGGGGTACAATGAGCAGTTCTTC

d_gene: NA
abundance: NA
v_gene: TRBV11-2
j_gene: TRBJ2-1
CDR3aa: CASSLEAGYNEQFF
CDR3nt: TGTGCCAGCAGCTTAGAGGCGGGTTACAATGAGCAGTTCTTC

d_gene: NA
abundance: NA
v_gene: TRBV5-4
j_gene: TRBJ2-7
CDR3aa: CASSPSDRSAGYEQYF
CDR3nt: TGTGCCAGCAGCCCGTCAGACAGATCCGCGGGCTACGAGCAGTACTTC

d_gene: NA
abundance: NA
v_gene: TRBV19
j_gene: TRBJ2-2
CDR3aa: CASSPTGFAGELFF
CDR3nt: TGTGCCAGTAGTCCAACAGGGTTCGCCGGGGAGCTGTTTTTT

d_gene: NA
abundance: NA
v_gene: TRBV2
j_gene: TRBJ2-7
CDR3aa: CATWTTSYEQYF
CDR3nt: TGTGCCACTTGGACCACCTCCTACGAGCAGTACTTC

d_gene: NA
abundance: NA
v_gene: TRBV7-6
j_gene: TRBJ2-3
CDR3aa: CASSPPRGGTDTQYF
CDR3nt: TGTGCCAGCAGCCCTCCCCGCGGGGGCACAGATACGCAGTATTTT

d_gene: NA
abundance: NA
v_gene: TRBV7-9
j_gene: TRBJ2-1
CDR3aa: CASSTKRQDEQFF
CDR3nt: TGTGCCAGCAGCACTAAAAGACAGGACGAGCAGTTCTTC

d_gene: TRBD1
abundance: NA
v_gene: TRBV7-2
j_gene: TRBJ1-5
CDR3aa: CASSWTGGDSNQPQHF
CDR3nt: TGTGCCAGCAGCTGGACAGGGGGGGATAGCAATCAGCCCCAGCATTTT

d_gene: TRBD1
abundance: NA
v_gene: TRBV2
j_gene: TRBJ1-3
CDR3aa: CASRKGTGSVSGNTIYF
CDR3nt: TGTGCCAGCAGGAAAGGGACAGGGAGTGTCTCTGGAAACACCATATATTTT

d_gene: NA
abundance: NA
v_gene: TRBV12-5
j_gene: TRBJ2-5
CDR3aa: CASGPTNQETQYF
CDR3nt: TGTGCTAGTGGCCCAACTAACCAAGAGACCCAGTACTTC

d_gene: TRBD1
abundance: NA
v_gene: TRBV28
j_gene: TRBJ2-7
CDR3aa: CASSGTTGGLRDYEQYF
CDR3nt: TGTGCCAGCAGTGGAACCACAGGGGGCCTGAGGGACTACGAGCAGTACTTC

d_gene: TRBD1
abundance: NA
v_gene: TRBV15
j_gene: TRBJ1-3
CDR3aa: CATSTDRGPWPGNTIYF
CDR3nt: TGTGCCACCAGCACCGACAGGGGGCCGTGGCCTGGAAACACCATATATTTT

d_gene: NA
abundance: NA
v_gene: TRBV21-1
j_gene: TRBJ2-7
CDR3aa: CASKIGEKTSSYEQYF
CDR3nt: TGTGCCAGCAAGATAGGGGAAAAGACGAGCTCCTACGAGCAGTACTTC

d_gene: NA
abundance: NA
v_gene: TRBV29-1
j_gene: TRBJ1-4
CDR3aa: CSVGDKEDYATNEKLFF
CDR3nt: TGCAGCGTTGGGGACAAGGAGGATTACGCAACTAATGAAAAACTGTTTTTT

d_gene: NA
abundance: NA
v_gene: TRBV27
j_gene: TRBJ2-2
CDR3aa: CASSLHGGGLGTGELFF
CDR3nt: TGTGCCAGCAGTCTTCATGGGGGGGGGCTAGGCACCGGGGAGCTGTTTTTT

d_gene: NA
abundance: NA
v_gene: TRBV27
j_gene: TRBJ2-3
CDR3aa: CASSPFGRGTDTQYF
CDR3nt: TGTGCCAGCAGTCCCTTCGGCAGGGGCACAGATACGCAGTATTTT

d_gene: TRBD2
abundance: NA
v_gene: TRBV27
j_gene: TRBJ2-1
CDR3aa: CASSLIAGVSYNEQFF
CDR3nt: TGTGCCAGCAGTTTAATAGCGGGAGTTTCCTACAATGAGCAGTTCTTC